A selection of T cell receptor beta chains follows, all from one sample in a study of control samples from healthy donors and cancer patients. Profiled with immunoSEQ multiplex PCR; TCRdb holds only in-frame clones, not every one. The table has approximately 150,000 clones, 91% seen once; the top ten hold more than 3%. Sequencing input: blood. These receptors all come from a man aged 25 to 40 in good health. CDR3s include the opening cysteine and the closing phenylalanine or tryptophan. The D gene is left open where the match is weak. Not every row has a clone size; where given, it reads once, few, many or a size class.

j_call,v_call,clone_size,d_call,cdr3_aa,cdr3_nt
TRBJ1-5,TRBV19,-,-,CASSIWGDQPQHF,TGTGCCAGTAGTATATGGGGGGATCAGCCCCAGCATTTT
TRBJ2-1,TRBV27,-,TRBD1,CASSYPIVGTGYNEQFF,TGTGCCAGCAGTTACCCGATTGTCGGGACAGGGTACAATGAGCAGTTCTTC
TRBJ2-3,TRBV5-4,-,TRBD2,CARGGIDTQYF,TGTGCCAGGGGGGGGATAGATACGCAGTATTTT
TRBJ2-1,TRBV5-4,-,TRBD2,CASRYTGTSGGDEQFF,TGTGCCAGCAGGTATACCGGGACTAGCGGGGGTGATGAGCAGTTCTTC
TRBJ1-2,TRBV18,-,-,CASSPEGGYTF,TGTGCCAGCTCACCAGAGGGAGGCTACACCTTC
TRBJ2-1,TRBV5-1,few,-,CASSLDGGQTYLNEQFF,TGCGCCAGCAGCTTGGACGGGGGACAGACTTACCTCAATGAGCAGTTCTTC
TRBJ2-1,TRBV9,-,-,CASGVSASSYNEQFF,TGTGCCAGCGGCGTTTCCGCCAGCTCCTACAATGAGCAGTTCTTC
TRBJ1-1,TRBV7-9,-,-,CASSLNGGASDTEAFF,TGTGCCAGCAGCTTAAATGGGGGGGCGTCGGACACTGAAGCTTTCTTT
TRBJ1-3,TRBV5-6,-,-,CASSRKGGSGPTSGNTIYF,TGTGCCAGCAGCCGAAAAGGGGGATCAGGACCGACCTCTGGAAACACCATATATTTT
TRBJ1-2,TRBV12-5,-,TRBD1,CASGFVGQGYGYTF,TGTGCTAGTGGTTTTGTGGGACAGGGGTATGGCTACACCTTC
TRBJ1-2,TRBV7-3,-,-,CASSSSGPISYGYTF,TGTGCCAGCAGCTCCTCTGGTCCCATCTCCTATGGCTACACCTTC
TRBJ1-3,TRBV27,-,-,CASSPGHNSGNTIYF,TGTGCCAGCAGTCCCGGACATAACTCTGGAAACACCATATATTTT
TRBJ1-3,TRBV7-3,-,-,CASSPTSDSGNTIYF,TGTGCCAGCAGCCCCACATCAGATTCTGGAAACACCATATATTTT
TRBJ1-1,TRBV28,-,-,CASSLRTVNTEAFF,TGTGCCAGCAGTTTAAGGACAGTGAACACTGAAGCTTTCTTT
TRBJ2-7,TRBV19,-,TRBD1,CASSYGTGGSYEQYF,TGTGCCAGTAGCTATGGGACAGGGGGCTCCTACGAGCAGTACTTC
TRBJ1-2,TRBV5-1,-,-,CASSLADVSYGYTF,TGCGCCAGCAGCTTGGCTGACGTATCCTATGGCTACACCTTC
TRBJ1-2,TRBV6-1,-,TRBD1,CASSEGRGRDGYTF,TGTGCCAGCAGTGAGGGCAGGGGGCGCGATGGCTACACCTTC
TRBJ1-1,TRBV15,-,-,CATSSPQRNTEAFF,TGTGCCACCAGCAGTCCCCAGAGGAACACTGAAGCTTTCTTT
TRBJ2-2,TRBV5-1,-,TRBD2,CASSVRTSGGTNTGELFF,TGCGCCAGCAGCGTAAGGACTAGCGGGGGGACGAACACCGGGGAGCTGTTTTTT
TRBJ1-2,TRBV27,-,TRBD1,CASSTRIRDRGDYGYTF,TGTGCCAGCAGTACGCGCATCCGGGACAGGGGGGACTATGGCTACACCTTC
TRBJ2-1,TRBV19,-,TRBD2,CASSSGGSLNEQFF,TGTGCCAGTAGTAGCGGGGGGTCCCTCAATGAGCAGTTCTTC
TRBJ1-6,TRBV28,-,-,CASKGGSSPLHF,TGTGCCAGCAAAGGGGGGAGTTCACCCCTCCACTTT
TRBJ2-6,TRBV7-8,-,-,CASSLGIRGNSGANVLTF,TGTGCCAGCAGCTTAGGGATCCGCGGAAACTCTGGGGCCAACGTCCTGACTTTC
TRBJ1-1,TRBV27,-,-,CASTMGGGVNTEAFF,TGTGCCAGCACGATGGGGGGCGGGGTGAACACTGAAGCTTTCTTT
TRBJ1-5,TRBV28,-,-,CASSSTTGLDQPQHF,TGTGCCAGCAGTTCTACGACAGGACTCGATCAGCCCCAGCATTTT
TRBJ2-6,TRBV28,-,TRBD1,CASGQTGGTGANVLTF,TGTGCCAGCGGCCAAACAGGGGGCACTGGGGCCAACGTCCTGACTTTC
TRBJ1-1,TRBV5-4,-,TRBD1,CASSQPQGAETEAFF,TGTGCCAGCAGCCAACCCCAGGGGGCGGAGACTGAAGCTTTCTTT